What follows are 8 T cell receptor beta chains derived from one specimen sequenced in a study of T cells after yellow fever vaccination. TCRdb ran MiXCR on the 5' RACE reads and lists one entry per CDR3 protein. The table shows some 320,000 distinct CDR3 sequences, with about 8.7% occurring only once. The source material was PBMCs, sampled on the day of the first yellow fever vaccination. Receptors originate from a man between 18 and 35 years old who received the YFV17D yellow fever vaccine.

This rearrangement joins TRBV7-3 to TRBJ1-2; 12 bases fit TRBD1. Germline CDR1 and CDR2: SGHTA and FQGTGA. J gave up 7 bases and V 2 bases, and 5 bases lay outside the gene matches. This CDR3 region has 15 residues. As DNA, the CDR3 is TGTGCCAGCAGCTTAGGGACAGGGGGCGCAGGTGGCTACACCTTC. This encodes CASSLGTGGAGGYTF.

This clonotype was seen a few times. The gene calls are TRBV28 and TRBJ1-5; 11 nucleotides agree with TRBD1. The CDR3 contains 16 residues. CDR1 is MDHEN and CDR2 is SYDVKM in the germline V gene. J lost 9 bases, V lost 5 bases, and 12 bases had no gene match. DNA of the CDR3: TGTGCCAGCAGTCAGAGCGGGACAGGGGGTTTAGCGCCCCAGCATTTT. Translated: CASSQSGTGGLAPQHF.

This clonotype was recorded at least ten times. The gene calls are TRBV11-2 and TRBJ2-5; D call uncertain. V lost 1 base and J 5 bases, leaving 8 bases between the germline ends. Germline assignment: CDR1 SGHAT and CDR2 FQNNGV. This CDR3 is 13 amino acids long. This chain's CDR3 is CASSLVVGETQYF. The DNA for the CDR3 is TGTGCCAGCAGCTTAGTAGTAGGGGAGACCCAGTACTTC.

The chain is built from TRBV6-1 and TRBJ1-4; D ambiguous. This CDR3 has 14 amino acids. The germline V gene encodes CDR1 MNHNS and CDR2 SASEGT. Trimming cost V 7 bases and J 6 bases, with 15 bases left between them. The CDR3 nucleotides are TGTGCCAGCAACACTAGGGCAGGTGATGAAAAACTGTTTTTT. Amino acid sequence: CASNTRAGDEKLFF.

This clonotype was detected only a few times. The rearrangement uses TRBV20-1 and TRBJ1-2, with TRBD1 identical over 8 bases. Germline lookup yields CDR1 DFQATT and CDR2 SNEGSKA (reference sequence). This CDR3 is 14 amino acids long. The V gene end was trimmed by 6 bases and the J gene end by 3 bases; junction bases not matched to a gene: 9. The CDR3 loop reads CSAGQGFLDYGYTF. The CDR3 nucleotides are TGCAGTGCAGGACAGGGCTTTCTGGACTATGGCTACACCTTC.

The chain recombines TRBV12-3 or TRBV12-4 with TRBJ1-5; TRBD1 might be the D (5 bases). Deletions cut 2 bases from V and 8 bases from J, with 10 bases between. The CDR3 has 13 residues. Here the CDR3 reads CASSLRGLEPQHF. The CDR3 DNA reads TGTGCCAGCAGTTTAAGGGGATTGGAGCCCCAGCATTTT.

This rearrangement joins TRBV4-3 to TRBJ1-2, with a tentative D call TRBD1 (5 bases). V was clipped by 2 bases and J by 14 bases, with 24 bases between them. The CDR3 sequence is 15 residues long. Germline CDR1 LGHNA, CDR2 YSLEER. CDR3 DNA: TGCGCCAGCAGCCAAAACCCCGGGACGGAGGCTTCTTGGACCTTC. This sequence encodes CASSQNPGTEASWTF.

The chain carries TRBV19 and TRBJ2-7, with 7 bases fitting TRBD1. The CDR3 contains 13 residues. Trimming cost V 6 bases and J 4 bases; bases outside gene matches: 6. Germline V gene data show CDR1 as LNHDA and CDR2 as SQIVND (reference sequence). The CDR3, as DNA: TGTGCCAGTAGCCCGGGACAGACGTACGAGCAGTACGTC. This encodes CASSPGQTYEQYV.